This T cell receptor (beta chain) is from a study of T cells after posttransplantation cyclophosphamide. Cyclophosphamide on days +3 and +4 followed busulfan-fludarabine conditioning and a marrow graft. About this clone: Its antigen is undetermined.

The repertoire was sequenced with immunoSEQ multiplex PCR; TCRdb's copy has only in-frame clones and lacks some. The sample carries approximately 1,600 clones, approximately 77% recorded once. J was trimmed by 2 bases and V by 5 bases; bases with no gene match: 5. There are 14 residues in the CDR3. CDR1 SGHNT and CDR2 YENEEA come from the germline V gene. Findings of the study overall: Recipient CMV seropositivity and CMV reactivation strongly tracked TRB clonality. Donor-recipient repertoire similarity was low at 1-2 months, rising over year one. TRB overlap between skin or GI tissue T cells and blood was limited.

This TCR was sampled from a female patient between 60 and 69 years old who received an allogeneic stem cell transplant from a related donor and was CMV-positive. Some T cells may have come from the graft donor. The chain employs TRBV11-3 and TRBJ2-5, with 7 bases lining up with TRBD1. The specimen comprised CD4+ T cells sorted from blood, sampled after allogeneic stem cell transplant with posttransplant cyclophosphamide. The CDR3 sequence: CASSAHRGQETQYF. The CDR3, as DNA: TGTGCCAGCAGCGCCCACAGGGGTCAAGAGACCCAGTACTTC.